This T cell receptor beta chain was profiled in a study of technical replicates of blood from a few donors. TCRdb keeps only in-frame clones here, not all; method: immunoSEQ multiplex PCR. Of 80,000 to 95,000 clones detected, 96% appear once; the ten largest clones hold about 0.3%. CDR1 and CDR2 (germline): GTSNPN, SVGIG (reference sequence). With 0 bases clipped from V and 2 bases from J, the junction kept 5 bases outside the gene matches. The CDR3 is 16 residues long. The receptor comes from a human donor in good health. Sequencing was performed on T cells isolated from PBMCs. The chain uses TRBV30 and TRBJ2-1; 9 positions match TRBD2. CDR3 region: CAWSVYGGRAYNEQFF. DNA for the CDR3: TGTGCCTGGAGTGTATACGGCGGGAGGGCCTACAATGAGCAGTTCTTC.